The next 19 T cell receptor beta chains were all read from a single sample in a study of blood T cell repertoires in COVID-19. Only in-frame clones appear in the TCRdb table, and some are missing; sequencing was by immunoSEQ multiplex PCR. The repertoire holds about 120,000 clones, with about 83% as singletons. Sample: PBMCs or T cells enriched from blood (not recorded which). The receptor set was obtained from a woman aged 25-40 years who had recovered from COVID-19.

The chain carries TRBV25-1 and TRBJ2-1; TRBD2 matches at 12 bases. CDR1 and CDR2 (germline): MGHDK, SYGVNS. The CDR3 has 16 residues. V trimming: 1 base; J trimming: 5 bases; junction bases outside the gene matches: 3. CDR3 residues: CASSELSSGRDNEQFF. As DNA, the CDR3 is TGTGCCAGCAGTGAATTGTCTAGCGGGAGGGACAATGAGCAGTTCTTC.

This clone was observed a few times. The chain is built from TRBV28 and TRBJ2-7, with D perhaps TRBD2 (5 bases). Trimming removed 8 bases at V and 2 bases at J, with 10 bases between. The germline V gene encodes CDR1 MDHEN and CDR2 SYDVKM. This CDR3 spans 12 amino acids. The CDR3 DNA is TGTGCCAGCCACCGGAGGCCCTACGAGCAGTACTTC. Its translation is CASHRRPYEQYF.

V and J are TRBV4-1 and TRBJ2-3; TRBD2 matches 7 bases. With V trimmed by 1 base and J by 3 bases, 10 bases remained unmatched. The CDR3 runs 17 residues. The germline V gene encodes CDR1 MGHRA and CDR2 YSYEKL. CDR3 nucleotide sequence: TGCGCCAGCAGCCAAGCATTGGGGGGAGGGCCAACAGATACGCAGTATTTT. Translated: CASSQALGGGPTDTQYF.

The chain is built from TRBV28 and TRBJ2-5; tentatively, D is TRBD1 (6 bases). The V and J ends lost 8 bases and 5 bases respectively, with 12 bases between them. The germline V gene encodes CDR1 MDHEN and CDR2 SYDVKM. The CDR3 sequence is 12 residues long. The CDR3 sequence: CASQQGLETQYF. CDR3 DNA sequence: TGTGCCAGCCAGCAGGGGCTGGAGACCCAGTACTTC.

This CDR3 is CASSTTRTSYNEQFF. The CDR3, as DNA: TGTGCCAGCAGTACGACTAGAACTTCCTACAATGAGCAGTTCTTC. The rearrangement uses TRBV3-1 (or the pseudogene TRBV3-2) and TRBJ2-1, with D possibly TRBD2 on 6 matching bases. Trimming took off 6 bases at V and 1 base at J, with 13 bases between the two ends. The CDR3 spans 15 residues. The germline V gene has CDR1 LGHDT and CDR2 YNNKEL (reference sequence).

The rearrangement joins TRBV27 to TRBJ1-1, with 7 bases that match TRBD1. The CDR3 totals 13 residues. After removal of 1 base from V and 6 bases from J, the junction contained 2 bases not matched to a gene. Germline V gene lookup returns CDR1 MNHEY and CDR2 SMNVEV (reference sequence). The CDR3 sequence is CASSLYRGSEAFF. As DNA, the CDR3 is TGTGCCAGCAGTTTATACAGGGGCTCTGAAGCTTTCTTT.

CDR3 in amino acids: CASSIGVAGALDSNQPQHF. The CDR3 bases are TGTGCCAGTAGTATAGGCGTGGCCGGAGCGCTTGATAGCAATCAGCCCCAGCATTTT. The chain has TRBV19 and TRBJ1-5; D gene uncertain. The CDR3 sequence is 19 residues long. Germline CDR1 and CDR2: LNHDA and SQIVND (reference sequence). Trimming shortened V by 1 base and J by 0 bases, and 19 bases separated the two germline ends.

This clone turned up a few times. The chain has TRBV24-1 and TRBJ2-3; 9 positions match TRBD2. J lost 4 bases, V lost 0 bases, and 7 bases had no gene match. The CDR3 extends over 17 amino acids. Germline V gene sequence: CDR1 KGHDR, CDR2 SFDVKD. The CDR3 spells CATSDLRAGGPADTQYF. Written as DNA, the CDR3 is TGTGCCACCAGTGATTTGAGGGCGGGAGGGCCCGCAGATACGCAGTATTTT.

This clone was counted between two and nine times. J is TRBJ2-2 and V is TRBV2; 9 bases are a match to TRBD2. The CDR3 spans 14 residues. CDR1 and CDR2 (germline): SNHLY, FYNNEI. The J segment lost 5 bases and the V segment lost 7 bases, leaving 5 bases of the junction unmatched. The CDR3 region is CASKASGTTGELFF. In DNA, the CDR3 is TGTGCCAGCAAGGCTAGCGGGACGACCGGGGAGCTGTTTTTT.

This clone was recorded a few times. The chain employs TRBV7-9 and TRBJ2-2; the match to TRBD2 covers 10 bases. Germline-derived CDR1 and CDR2 are SEHNR and FQNEAQ (reference sequence). The CDR3 length is 16 residues. Trimming removed 4 bases from V and 5 bases from J; junction bases left unmatched: 7. The CDR3 nucleotides are TGTGCCAGCAGCTCGAACCTAGCGGGAGTTACCGGGGAGCTGTTTTTT. It translates to CASSSNLAGVTGELFF.

This rearrangement joins TRBV5-5 to TRBJ1-3; tentatively, D is TRBD1 (5 bases). The CDR3 covers 14 residues. The V end was cut by 2 bases, the J end by 4 bases, with 10 bases between. From germline, CDR1 is SGHKS and CDR2 YYEKEE (reference sequence). The chain's CDR3 is CASSLTGTGNTIYF. CDR3 sequence (DNA): TGTGCCAGCAGCTTAACAGGTACCGGAAACACCATATATTTT. The full variable domain, with the rest looked up from reference TRBV5-5 and TRBJ1-3, is DAGVTQSPTHLIKTRGQQVTLRCSPISGHKSVSWYQQVLGQGPQFIFQYYEKEERGRGNFPDRFSARQFPNYSSELNVNALLLGDSALYLCASSLTGTGNTIYFGEGSWLTVV.

The V and J genes are TRBV11-3 and TRBJ2-2, with TRBD1 as a possible D gene (6 bases). The CDR3 consists of 14 residues. V dropped 6 bases and J dropped 5 bases, with 13 bases sitting between them. The V gene's germline CDR1 is SGHNT and CDR2 YENEEA. This CDR3 reads CASSPGTPTGELFF. CDR3 bases: TGTGCCAGCAGTCCCGGGACACCTACCGGGGAGCTGTTTTTT. The whole variable domain, remainder taken from reference TRBV11-3 and TRBJ2-2, is EAGVVQSPRYKIIEKKQPVAFWCNPISGHNTLYWYLQNLGQGPELLIRYENEEAVDDSQLPKDRFSAERLKGVDSTLKIQPAELGDSAVYLCASSPGTPTGELFFGEGSRLTVL.

This clone came up once. The chain carries TRBV30 and TRBJ2-7; possible D gene TRBD2, 7 bases. CDR3 size: 13 residues. The germline V gene has CDR1 GTSNPN and CDR2 SVGIG (reference sequence). V was cut by 0 bases and J by 5 bases, with 11 bases left in between. The CDR3 loop reads CAWSVKGGDEQYF. The CDR3 DNA reads TGTGCCTGGAGTGTCAAAGGGGGGGACGAGCAGTACTTC.

This rearrangement joins TRBV7-2 to TRBJ2-7; 10 nucleotides line up with TRBD2. Germline V gene data show CDR1 as SGHTA and CDR2 as FQGNSA. CDR3 length equals 16 residues. Trimming took 2 bases from V and 6 from J; bases not matched to a gene: 10. In DNA form, the CDR3 reads TGTGCCAGCAGCTTACCCGGAGCGGGAGGGCCACGCGAGCAGTACTTC. Translation: CASSLPGAGGPREQYF.

This clone was counted a few times. The rearrangement links TRBV27 to TRBJ2-3; tentative D call: TRBD1 (5 bases). Germline V gene data show CDR1 as MNHEY and CDR2 as SMNVEV (reference sequence). V lost 5 bases to trimming and J lost 3 bases, with 12 bases between them. This CDR3 contains 14 residues. The CDR3 DNA sequence: TGTGCCAGCAGTGGGGCGTCTCGGACAGATACGCAGTATTTT. As protein: CASSGASRTDTQYF.

The chain carries TRBV28 and TRBJ1-4; D is unclear. Germline loops: CDR1 MDHEN, CDR2 SYDVKM. The CDR3 spans 15 residues. Trimming took off 5 bases at V and 10 bases at J, with 20 bases between the two ends. The CDR3 region has the DNA TGTGCCAGCAGTCCCTATATGTCTCCAGGAGGAAAACTGTTTTTT. Residues: CASSPYMSPGGKLFF. The full variable domain, completed using reference TRBV28 and TRBJ1-4, is DVKVTQSSRYLVKRTGEKVFLECVQDMDHENMFWYRQDPGLGLRLIYFSYDVKMKEKGDIPEGYSVSREKKERFSLILESASTNQTSMYLCASSPYMSPGGKLFFGSGTQLSVL.

The gene calls are TRBV4-2 and TRBJ2-7; perhaps TRBD1 as D (7 bases). The CDR3 contains 15 residues. Germline assignment: CDR1 LGHNA and CDR2 YNFKEQ. V lost 0 bases and J 5 bases, leaving 14 bases between the germline ends. The CDR3 coding sequence is TGTGCCAGCAGCCAAGAGCACAGGGGAGGAGACGAGCAGTACTTC. It codes for CASSQEHRGGDEQYF.

The chain carries TRBV18 and TRBJ1-5; D possibly corresponds to TRBD1 (6 bases). The V end lost 0 bases, the J end lost 3 bases, and 15 bases lay between the germline ends. CDR3 size: 17 residues. The V gene's germline CDR1 is KGHSH and CDR2 LQKENI. The CDR3 nucleotides read TGTGCCAGCTCACCACCGGGGCGCAACAGGGTCAATCAGCCCCAGCATTTT. Its translation is CASSPPGRNRVNQPQHF.

This clone was picked up one time. The rearrangement uses TRBV30 and TRBJ1-5; D unclear. The germline gives CDR1 GTSNPN, CDR2 SVGIG (reference sequence). With 1 base removed from V and 4 bases from J, the gap between germline ends came to 11 bases. The CDR3 contains 14 residues. The CDR3 is CAWSDGIGNQPQHF. The DNA for the CDR3 is TGTGCCTGGAGTGACGGGATTGGGAATCAGCCCCAGCATTTT.